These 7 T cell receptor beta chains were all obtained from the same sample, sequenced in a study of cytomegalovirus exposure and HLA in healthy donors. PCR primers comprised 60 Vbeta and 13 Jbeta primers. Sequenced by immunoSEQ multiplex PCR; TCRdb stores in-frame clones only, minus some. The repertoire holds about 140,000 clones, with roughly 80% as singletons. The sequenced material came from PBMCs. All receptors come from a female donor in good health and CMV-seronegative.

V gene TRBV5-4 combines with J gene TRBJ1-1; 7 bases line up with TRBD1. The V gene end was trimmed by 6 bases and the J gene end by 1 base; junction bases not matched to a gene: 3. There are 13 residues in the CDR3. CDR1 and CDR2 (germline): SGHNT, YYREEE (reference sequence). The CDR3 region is CASTRQGNTEAFF. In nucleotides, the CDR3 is TGTGCCAGCACCCGACAGGGGAACACTGAAGCTTTCTTT.

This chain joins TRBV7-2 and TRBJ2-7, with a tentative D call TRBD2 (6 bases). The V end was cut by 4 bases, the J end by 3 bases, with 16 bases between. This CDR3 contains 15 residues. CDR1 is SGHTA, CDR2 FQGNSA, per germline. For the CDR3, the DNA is TGTGCCAGCAGCTCGCGGGGAGTTGGGAGCTACGAGCAGTACTTC. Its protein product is CASSSRGVGSYEQYF.

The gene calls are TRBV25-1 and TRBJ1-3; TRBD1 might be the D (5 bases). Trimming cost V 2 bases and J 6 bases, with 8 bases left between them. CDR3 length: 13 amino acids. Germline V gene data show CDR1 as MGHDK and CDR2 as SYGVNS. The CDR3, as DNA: TGTGCCAGCAGTGAAGGGGGGGAAAACACCATATATTTT. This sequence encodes CASSEGGENTIYF.

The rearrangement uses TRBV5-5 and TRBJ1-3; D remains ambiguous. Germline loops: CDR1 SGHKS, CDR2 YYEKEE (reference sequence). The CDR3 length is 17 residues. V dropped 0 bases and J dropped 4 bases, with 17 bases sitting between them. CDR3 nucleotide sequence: TGTGCCAGCAGCTTGGGCCCGTTCGGGTTAGGCGGAAACACCATATATTTT. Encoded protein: CASSLGPFGLGGNTIYF. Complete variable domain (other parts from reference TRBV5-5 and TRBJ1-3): DAGVTQSPTHLIKTRGQQVTLRCSPISGHKSVSWYQQVLGQGPQFIFQYYEKEERGRGNFPDRFSARQFPNYSSELNVNALLLGDSALYLCASSLGPFGLGGNTIYFGEGSWLTVV.

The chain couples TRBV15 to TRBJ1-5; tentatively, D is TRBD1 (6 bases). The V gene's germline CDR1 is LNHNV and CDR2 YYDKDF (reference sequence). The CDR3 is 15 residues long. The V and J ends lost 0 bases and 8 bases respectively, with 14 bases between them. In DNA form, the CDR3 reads TGTGCCACCAGCAGAGAGGGTACGGGGGGCAAGCCCCAGCATTTT. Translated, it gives CATSREGTGGKPQHF.

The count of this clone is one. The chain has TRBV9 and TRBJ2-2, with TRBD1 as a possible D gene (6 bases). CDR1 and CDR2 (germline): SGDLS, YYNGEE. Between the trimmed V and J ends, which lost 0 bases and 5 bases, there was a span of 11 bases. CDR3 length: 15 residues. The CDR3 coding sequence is TGTGCCAGCAGCGTAGATGCAGGGGTGACCGGGGAGCTGTTTTTT. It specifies CASSVDAGVTGELFF.

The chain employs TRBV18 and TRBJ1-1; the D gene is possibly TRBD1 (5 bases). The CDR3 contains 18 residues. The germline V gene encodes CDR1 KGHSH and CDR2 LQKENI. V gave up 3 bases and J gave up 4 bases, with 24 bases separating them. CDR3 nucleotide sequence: TGTGCCAGCTCACCCCGAGATACGCGGGGCGTGCGGATCACTGAAGCTTTCTTT. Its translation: CASSPRDTRGVRITEAFF.